This T cell receptor (beta chain) was sequenced during a study of T cells in Graves' hyperthyroidism and ophthalmopathy. The CDR3 is 12 residues long. Germline assignment: CDR1 MGHRA and CDR2 YSYEKL. This clonotype was seen at least ten times. Germline and junction disagree at one end, which may indicate a read error. Lactation, pregnancy, other autoimmune disease or uncontrolled infection led to exclusion of patients. RNA transcripts gave rise to amplified TCR beta CDR3 regions. First-round RT-PCR with HTBI primers amplified the TCR CDR3 region. One entry per CDR3 protein, called by TCRdb with MiXCR from the multiplex PCR reads. Of 600,000 to 700,000 distinct CDR3 sequences listed, approximately 14% are singletons.

The rearrangement joins TRBV4-1 to TRBJ1-2; TRBD1 is a possible D gene (6 bases). Sequencing was done on a sample of blood. The clonotype comes from a woman between 35 and 50 years old with Graves' ophthalmopathy. This CDR3 is CASSQGTYGYTF. CDR3 sequence (DNA): TGTGCCAGCAGCCAGGGGACCTATGGCTACACCTTC.